What follows are 12 T cell receptor beta chains derived from one specimen sequenced in a study of regulatory T cells in long-lasting Graves disease (dated by TCRdb to about 2021). The meaning of the sample's time point label: persistent/refractory GD, antithyroid drugs over 5 years with positive TRAb. For both TCR sequencing and RNA sequencing, RNA was extracted from PBMCs using TRIzol. The library was obtained by multiplex PCR. The reads were generated on an Illumina HiSeq 4000. TCR beta libraries were built with iRepertoire HTBI primers and Arm-PCR amplification of CDR3 regions. The public reads were reanalyzed by TCRdb: fastp trimming at Q25, MiXCR alignment, in-frame beta chains only. Each entry is one CDR3 protein sequence, shown with its most common DNA and genes. The sample table records about 450,000 distinct CDR3 sequences; around a quarter of these occur just once. Jointly, the top ten make up roughly 28% of the sample.

Specimen: peripheral blood mononuclear cells (PBMCs), collected when the disease was refractory, from a patient treated with antithyroid drugs. These TCRs come from a female donor with Graves disease.

The chain recombines TRBV29-1 with TRBJ1-2, with D unclear. Between the trimmed V and J ends, which lost 1 base and 5 bases, there was a span of 26 bases. The CDR3 is 18 amino acids. Germline CDR1 is SQVTM and CDR2 is ANQGSEA. CDR3 region: CSVEVFYPRAGASYGYTF. The CDR3 bases are TGCAGCGTTGAAGTTTTCTATCCTCGGGCAGGCGCTAGTTATGGCTACACCTTC.

There are a few counts of this clonotype. CDR3 residues: CASSYLAAMNTEAFF. The CDR3 DNA is TGTGCCAGCAGTTATCTGGCAGCAATGAACACTGAAGCTTTCTTT. The V and J genes are TRBV28 and TRBJ1-1; D is unclear. Germline V gene sequence: CDR1 MDHEN, CDR2 SYDVKM. Trimming took off 4 bases at V and 0 bases at J, with 12 bases between the two ends. This CDR3 has 15 residues.

This clonotype was recorded at least ten times. The chain is built from TRBV15 and TRBJ2-6; D possibly corresponds to TRBD1 (6 bases). Germline values: CDR1 LNHNV, CDR2 YYDKDF (reference sequence). The CDR3 covers 15 residues. Trimming took 4 bases from V and 2 from J, leaving 9 bases between them. The CDR3 reads CATSKGGAGANVLTF. The CDR3 nucleotides read TGTGCCACCAGCAAAGGGGGTGCTGGGGCCAACGTCCTGACTTTC.

Details on this clonotype: A much more abundant neighbour one base away suggests this may be a read error. The rearrangement uses TRBV7-2 and TRBJ1-4, with a tentative D call TRBD1 (5 bases). The CDR3 consists of 14 residues. V was trimmed by 3 bases and J by 7 bases, leaving 12 bases between them. Germline V lookup: CDR1 SGHTA, CDR2 FQGNSA. Here the CDR3 DNA reads TGTGCCAGCAGCTTCGATGGGGGTCGTGAAAAACTGTTTTTT. Translated, it gives CASSFDGGREKLFF.

This clonotype was seen a few times. V is TRBV5-1 and J is TRBJ2-2; 8 bases line up with TRBD2. Looked up from germline, CDR1 is SGHRS and CDR2 is YFSETQ. Trimming removed 6 bases from V and 7 bases from J; junction bases left unmatched: 11. This CDR3 has 15 residues. The CDR3 DNA is TGCGCCAGCACCTTCCGGCGGGAGGTTGGCGGGGAGCTGTTTTTT. This codes for CASTFRREVGGELFF.

The chain couples TRBV30 to TRBJ1-2; D uncertain. This CDR3 contains 12 residues. V shed 5 bases and J shed 4 bases, with 11 bases lying between them. Germline CDR1 and CDR2: GTSNPN and SVGIG (reference sequence). The chain's CDR3 is CAWETAFYGYTF. The CDR3 nucleotides are TGTGCCTGGGAGACTGCTTTCTATGGCTACACCTTC.

This clonotype has just a few counts. The V call is TRBV27, the J call TRBJ1-2; D is undetermined. V was clipped by 3 bases and J by 1 base, with 9 bases between them. The CDR3 sequence is 14 residues long. Per the germline V gene, CDR1 is MNHEY and CDR2 is SMNVEV (reference sequence). In DNA, the CDR3 is TGTGCCAGCAGTTTCGGGCCCGTTAACTATGGCTACACCTTC. Residues: CASSFGPVNYGYTF.

The chain recombines TRBV19 with TRBJ2-6; D ambiguous. Germline V gene sequence: CDR1 LNHDA, CDR2 SQIVND (reference sequence). V was pared by 3 bases and J by 3 bases, with 9 bases between. The CDR3 contains 15 residues. The CDR3 reads CASSMSGDGANVLTF. In DNA, the CDR3 is TGTGCCAGTAGTATGAGTGGTGATGGGGCCAACGTCCTGACTTTC.

This clonotype was seen just once. Since a much larger clone is just one base distant, this may be a read error. This CDR3 is CAGSQEGTGNLSGANVLTF. CDR3 DNA sequence: TGTGCCGGCAGTCAGGAGGGGACAGGGAATCTTTCCGGGGCCAACGTCCTGACTTTC. This chain uses TRBV6-1 with TRBJ2-6; 9 nucleotides match TRBD1. Germline loops: CDR1 MNHNS, CDR2 SASEGT. CDR3 length equals 19 residues.

This clonotype was observed at least ten times. The genes are TRBV28 and TRBJ1-2, with 7 bases that match TRBD1. The trim removed 6 bases at V and 4 bases at J, leaving 14 bases unmatched. CDR3 length equals 16 residues. The germline gives CDR1 MDHEN, CDR2 SYDVKM. DNA for the CDR3: TGTGCCAGCAGGCGCAATTCGGGAGGGGGCGGCTATGGCTACACCTTC. Protein sequence: CASRRNSGGGGYGYTF.

The rearrangement links TRBV13 to TRBJ2-5; TRBD2 matches at 9 bases. V was pared by 4 bases and J by 4 bases, with 19 bases of the junction left unmatched. CDR3 length equals 19 residues. Germline values: CDR1 PRHDT, CDR2 FYEKMQ (reference sequence). The CDR3 DNA reads as TGTGCCAGCAGCTCCTCCGGCGTGGGGAGCGGGAGGAAGCGAGAGACCCAGTACTTC. Its protein product is CASSSSGVGSGRKRETQYF.

This clonotype came up once. This sequence joins TRBV5-5 and TRBJ2-1, with 11 bases matching TRBD2. Trimming cost V 2 bases and J 5 bases; bases outside gene matches: 3. Per the germline V gene, CDR1 is SGHKS and CDR2 is YYEKEE (reference sequence). The CDR3 has 15 amino acids. Written as DNA, the CDR3 is TGTGCCAGCAGCTTAGCGGGACTAGCGGACAATGAGCAGTTCTTC. It codes for CASSLAGLADNEQFF.